These 6 T cell receptor beta chains were all obtained from the same sample, sequenced in a study of T cells after yellow fever vaccination (dated by TCRdb to the late 2010s). The method was 5' RACE. The sequencer listed for this sample is Illumina NovaSeq 6000. TCRdb redid the processing of the public reads, applying fastp at Q25 and MiXCR, and retained in-frame beta chains. Each entry merges the rows of one CDR3 protein and shows their most common DNA and genes. The sample records more than 300,000 distinct CDR3 sequences, around 10% of which are singletons. Jointly, the top ten make up roughly 3% of the sample. The treatment or condition label on this specimen signifies: live attenuated yellow fever vaccine strain. The sample here was CD4+ T cells sorted from PBMCs, taken 45 days after the yellow fever booster vaccination. The receptors shown here come from a man aged 18 to 30 who received the YFV17D yellow fever vaccine.

The CDR3 is CASSASGGWYQETQYF. The DNA for the CDR3 is TGTGCCAGCAGCGCGTCCGGCGGGTGGTACCAAGAGACCCAGTACTTC. The V call is TRBV7-9, the J call TRBJ2-5; possible D gene TRBD2, 5 bases. CDR1 is SEHNR and CDR2 is FQNEAQ in the germline V gene (reference sequence). This CDR3 is 16 amino acids long. Between the trimmed V and J ends, which lost 5 bases and 0 bases, there was a span of 16 bases.

In this sample, this clonotype turned up many times. V gene TRBV12-3 or TRBV12-4 combines with J gene TRBJ2-7; weak D call: TRBD2 (6 bases). Trimming took off 3 bases at V and 0 bases at J, with 9 bases between the two ends. CDR3 length equals 14 residues. The CDR3 DNA follows: TGTGCCAGCAGTTTGGAGGGGAGCTCCTACGAGCAGTACTTC. It is translated as CASSLEGSSYEQYF.

This clonotype was counted only a few times. The chain is built from TRBV6-1 and TRBJ2-2, with D possibly being TRBD2 (6 bases). V was clipped by 4 bases and J by 6 bases, with 18 bases between them. The V gene's germline CDR1 is MNHNS and CDR2 SASEGT. The CDR3 is made up of 16 amino acids. DNA of the CDR3: TGTGCCAGCAGTGTCGATGGTAGACTAGAAGCCGGGGAGCTGTTTTTT. Amino acids: CASSVDGRLEAGELFF.

This clonotype appeared many times. V and J are TRBV12-3 or TRBV12-4 and TRBJ1-2, with 8 nucleotides matching TRBD1. V was clipped by 3 bases and J by 8 bases; unmatched bases: 8. The CDR3 spans 14 residues. CDR3 region: CASSFEAGGMGYTF. The CDR3 DNA is TGTGCCAGCAGTTTCGAAGCAGGGGGCATGGGCTACACCTTC.

This clonotype has ten or more counts. The chain's CDR3 is CASSPGQGASTGELFF. The CDR3 DNA reads TGTGCCAGCAGCCCTGGACAGGGGGCTAGCACCGGGGAGCTGTTTTTT. The chain couples TRBV11-1 to TRBJ2-2, with 11 bases fitting TRBD1. The CDR3 totals 16 residues. CDR1 SGHAT and CDR2 FQDESV come from the germline V gene (reference sequence). V lost 5 bases to trimming and J lost 4 bases; unmatched junction nucleotides: 6.

This clonotype was observed many times. This chain links TRBV12-3 or TRBV12-4 with TRBJ2-6; D may correspond to TRBD1 or TRBD2 (5 bases each). CDR3 size: 15 residues. V was trimmed by 8 bases and J by 2 bases, leaving 13 bases between them. CDR3 amino acids: CASSLGVTGANVLTF. In DNA form, the CDR3 reads TGTGCCAGCTCCCTGGGGGTGACTGGGGCCAACGTCCTGACTTTC.